Reported below is one T cell receptor (beta chain). It has no known antigen specificity. Base qualities are missing; no much larger clone stands one base away. The immunoSEQ Assay, a bias-controlled multiplex PCR, was used to amplify TCRbeta CDR3 regions from genomic DNA. Processing in the source paper ran as follows. Nucleated cell counts per sample were estimated from amplification of reference gene primers within the assay. Sequence reads were collapsed and filtered to measure the absolute abundance of every unique TCRbeta CDR3 rearrangement. For each sample, productive Simpson clonality was calculated as the square root of Simpson's diversity index across productive rearrangements. Held by TCRdb, this immuneACCESS table contains in-frame sequences only and omits some clones. Under half of the omission traces to an unresolved V gene where checked; the cause of the rest is unknown. That table furnishes V, J and clone size, whereas the DNA furnished D and trimming. The table for this sample lists approximately 230,000 clones; 65% to 85% of them were counted only once. The top ten clones comprise roughly 5% of the sample.

The data were obtained in a study of blood T cell repertoires in COVID-19 (dated by TCRdb to 2018 to 2021). Concerning the study at large: Samples covering the acute and convalescent phases of COVID-19 were provided by collaborators in the United States, Italy and Spain. Deeply sampled blood TCRbeta repertoires from subjects exposed to, actively infected with, or recovered from COVID-19 were included in the dataset. The prospective study material was composed of cDNA or gDNA derived from T cells, B-cell-depleted T cells, or PBMCs. Where available, HLA class I and class II types were obtained from metadata supplied by the sample provider rather than from assay-based typing. The repertoires were made available in a free public database intended to serve as a resource for research on the immune response to SARS-CoV-2. The samples were drawn from two sources: the first 160 participants of the ongoing ImmuneRACE study, and 1,254 subjects contributed by 6 global collaborators. Sample metadata almost always included a de-identified subject ID, COVID-19 status, age in years and sex.

The paper's findings and limits, for the study overall: How much clinical and demographic metadata was included differed by source and by participant, and the metadata was provided uncurated.

As encoded in the germline V gene, CDR1 is SGDLS while CDR2 is YYNGEE. The CDR3 sequence holds 16 residues, the cysteine and phenylalanine included. Just the 48-base CDR3 DNA is kept, in frame starting at base 1. V drops 2 bases and J drops 0 bases, leaving 9 bases in between. Each collaborating institution followed its own protocols to collect whole blood in K2EDTA tubes. For TCRbeta analysis, collaborators shipped samples as frozen whole blood, isolated PBMCs, or DNA extracted from either of those sample types. This TCR derives from an elderly man with acute or convalescent COVID-19. The rearrangement joined TRBV9 to TRBJ1-6; a weak D assignment points to TRBD1 (5 bases agree). The specimen sequenced was peripheral blood. The encoded CDR3 is CASSVGGNSYNSPLHF. At the DNA level, the sequence is TGTGCCAGCAGCGTGGGGGGAAACTCCTATAATTCACCCCTCCACTTT.